A single sample is the source of the 25 T cell receptor beta chains below, sequenced in a study of T-cell memory formation after mild COVID-19. TCRdb reanalysed the 5' RACE reads using MiXCR and keeps one entry per CDR3 protein. The sample includes 400,000 to 450,000 distinct CDR3 sequences, about 20% of them seen just once. The sample comprised PBMCs or a T cell subset sorted from them (not recorded which). The origin of the receptors is a man between 18 and 29 years old who had mild COVID-19 (a few samples of this study predate the infection). Cell type and time point are not known.

V is TRBV5-1 and J is TRBJ1-4; a possible D gene is TRBD1 (5 bases). Germline CDR1 SGHRS, CDR2 YFSETQ. The ends were cut back, 3 bases at V and 0 bases at J, with 9 bases in the middle. This CDR3 region has 15 residues. The CDR3 DNA sequence: TGCGCCAGCAGCTCCCAGACAGCAACTAATGAAAAACTGTTTTTT. Translation gives CASSSQTATNEKLFF.

This clonotype occurred many times. The chain uses TRBV6-6 and TRBJ1-3; 8 positions match TRBD1. The CDR3 sequence is 14 residues long. CDR1 and CDR2 (germline): MNHNY, SVGAGI (reference sequence). V trimming: 6 bases; J trimming: 2 bases; junction bases outside the gene matches: 3. Here the CDR3 reads CASSLQGAGNTIYF. The CDR3 DNA sequence: TGTGCCAGCAGCCTACAGGGGGCTGGAAACACCATATATTTT.

V usage is TRBV6-1 and J usage is TRBJ2-1; tentatively, D is TRBD1 (6 bases). This CDR3 comprises 15 residues. Germline-derived CDR1 and CDR2 are MNHNS and SASEGT. Trimming took off 2 bases at V and 4 bases at J, with 12 bases between the two ends. This CDR3 is CASSEQQGRYNEQFF. The DNA of the CDR3 is TGTGCCAGCAGTGAACAACAGGGCAGGTACAATGAGCAGTTCTTC.

The V gene is TRBV12-3 or TRBV12-4, the J gene TRBJ2-1, with D hard to call. V lost 2 bases and J 6 bases, leaving 8 bases between the germline ends. This CDR3 region has 13 residues. DNA for the CDR3: TGTGCCAGCAGTTTAACCCCGAGCAATGAGCAGTTCTTC. Protein: CASSLTPSNEQFF.

V is TRBV12-3 or TRBV12-4 and J is TRBJ2-3; D is unclear. The V gene lost 3 bases and the J gene lost 4 bases, with 11 bases spanning the gap. The CDR3 is 14 residues long. As DNA, the CDR3 is TGTGCCAGCAGTTTCGCGGTTCTGGCAGATACGCAGTATTTT. It yields the protein CASSFAVLADTQYF.

This chain joins TRBV5-1 and TRBJ1-6; D is unresolved. CDR3 length: 13 residues. Germline V gene sequence: CDR1 SGHRS, CDR2 YFSETQ. V lost 0 bases and J lost 10, with 8 bases in between. CDR3 DNA sequence: TGCGCCAGCAGCTTGGATCCGGAATCACCCCTCCACTTT. This sequence encodes CASSLDPESPLHF.

This clonotype was detected only a few times. This chain joins TRBV20-1 and TRBJ2-2; no definite D call. This CDR3 spans 14 amino acids. The germline CDR1 and CDR2 sequences are DFQATT and SNEGSKA (reference sequence). V was shortened by 1 base and J by 6 bases, with 12 bases between the two germline ends. CDR3 in DNA: TGCAGTGCTAGAGCCCCCTCAGGTCCCGGGGAGCTGTTTTTT. Protein sequence: CSARAPSGPGELFF.

The rearrangement uses TRBV6-5 and TRBJ1-6; no firm D call. Trimming left V 9 bases short and J 10 bases short, with 4 bases between. CDR1 MNHEY and CDR2 SVGAGI come from the germline V gene. The CDR3 has 9 residues. The CDR3 DNA sequence: TGTGCCAGGCACTCACCCCTCCACTTT. Protein sequence: CARHSPLHF.

This clonotype was detected only a few times. The chain uses TRBV7-8 and TRBJ1-2; D not resolved. The CDR3 is 16 amino acids. CDR1 and CDR2 (germline): SGHVS, FQNEAQ. The V end was cut by 3 bases, the J end by 5 bases, with 19 bases between. The CDR3, as DNA: TGTGCCAGCAGCTTCGGTGGGTCCCCCTCCGAGTATGGCTACACCTTC. Protein product: CASSFGGSPSEYGYTF.

The rearrangement links TRBV10-3 to TRBJ2-2, with D perhaps matching TRBD1 or TRBD2 (6 bases each). Germline V gene lookup returns CDR1 ENHRY and CDR2 SYGVKD. The CDR3 has 15 residues. V was pared by 11 bases and J by 0 bases, with 16 bases between. The CDR3, as DNA: TGTGCCGCAAGACTGGGGGGCCCGAACACCGGGGAGCTGTTTTTT. It encodes CAARLGGPNTGELFF.

This clonotype was seen more than once but under ten times. The rearrangement uses TRBV12-3 or TRBV12-4 and TRBJ2-7; D ambiguous. V lost 8 bases and J lost 2, with 13 bases in between. This CDR3 is built from 13 residues. The CDR3 here is CASRSSRTYEQYV. CDR3 bases: TGTGCCAGCCGATCCTCCAGAACCTACGAGCAGTACGTC.

This clonotype was seen only a few times. The chain uses TRBV20-1 and TRBJ2-3; 10 nucleotides line up with TRBD2. The CDR3 runs 15 residues. CDR1 is DFQATT and CDR2 is SNEGSKA in the germline V gene (reference sequence). The V and J ends lost 1 base and 4 bases, in that order; junction bases with no gene match: 5. CDR3 DNA sequence: TGCAGTGCTAGAGCGAGCGGGGGGGCCCCAGATACGCAGTATTTT. This codes for CSARASGGAPDTQYF.

This clonotype appeared many times. V usage is TRBV7-3 and J usage is TRBJ1-1, with D unclear. The CDR3 is 15 amino acids. Looked up from germline, CDR1 is SGHTA and CDR2 is FQGTGA. The V end was cut by 4 bases, the J end by 0 bases, with 12 bases between. CDR3 sequence: CASSSVGGMNTEAFF. For the CDR3, the DNA is TGTGCCAGCAGCTCCGTGGGAGGTATGAACACTGAAGCTTTCTTT.

The sample holds many counts of this clonotype. This rearrangement joins TRBV5-1 to TRBJ2-5; 7 bases agree with TRBD1. J gave up 1 base and V 4 bases, and 1 base lay outside the gene matches. Germline V gene data show CDR1 as SGHRS and CDR2 as YFSETQ. The CDR3 runs to 13 residues. CDR3: CASSRTGQETQYF. The DNA for the CDR3 is TGCGCCAGCAGCCGGACAGGCCAAGAGACCCAGTACTTC.

The chain links TRBV4-3 to TRBJ2-7, with a weak D call TRBD1 (6 bases). V was shortened by 1 base and J by 3 bases, with 10 bases between the two germline ends. Germline CDR1 is LGHNA and CDR2 is YSLEER. This CDR3 has 14 residues. CDR3 DNA sequence: TGCGCCAGCAGCCAAGGGGCAGGGGACTACGAGCAGTACTTC. Translating gives CASSQGAGDYEQYF.

The chain couples TRBV7-2 to TRBJ2-3; unclear D gene. This CDR3 is built from 14 residues. Germline assignment: CDR1 SGHTA and CDR2 FQGNSA. Trimming left V 5 bases short and J 2 bases short, with 11 bases between. The CDR3, as DNA: TGTGCCAGCAGCCCCTCGGGCTACACAGATACGCAGTATTTT. Translated, it gives CASSPSGYTDTQYF.

This clonotype was counted between two and nine times. This sequence joins TRBV11-2 and TRBJ1-5; D gene unclear. The CDR3 consists of 16 residues. Trimming took 1 base from V and 10 from J, leaving 20 bases between them. CDR1 is SGHAT and CDR2 is FQNNGV in the germline V gene. The CDR3 nucleotides read TGTGCCAGCAGCTTAGCTACTACAGATACAATCAGCCCCCAGCATTTT. As protein: CASSLATTDTISPQHF.

In this sample, this clonotype turned up a few times. The chain recombines TRBV7-2 with TRBJ1-2; 9 bases are shared with TRBD1. CDR1 SGHTA and CDR2 FQGNSA come from the germline V gene. The V and J ends lost 0 bases and 0 bases, in that order; junction bases with no gene match: 5. The CDR3 runs to 17 residues. The CDR3 region is CASSLAGQGMANYGYTF. The CDR3 DNA follows: TGTGCCAGCAGCTTAGCGGGACAGGGAATGGCTAACTATGGCTACACCTTC.

The rearrangement joins TRBV12-3 or TRBV12-4 to TRBJ2-2; 10 bases line up with TRBD1. The trim removed 2 bases at V and 4 bases at J, leaving 4 bases unmatched. The CDR3 is made up of 16 amino acids. The CDR3 sequence is CASSLRDRGGTGELFF. As DNA, the CDR3 is TGTGCCAGCAGTTTAAGGGACAGGGGCGGCACCGGGGAGCTGTTTTTT.

The gene calls are TRBV18 and TRBJ1-2; no clear D gene. The CDR3 consists of 13 residues. Germline lookup yields CDR1 KGHSH and CDR2 LQKENI. V was trimmed by 3 bases and J by 8 bases, leaving 13 bases between them. CDR3 protein: CASSPRQEWGYTF. The DNA for the CDR3 is TGTGCCAGCTCACCTCGTCAGGAGTGGGGCTACACCTTC.

The table lists this clonotype with many counts. The chain couples TRBV5-4 to TRBJ2-2, with 7 bases matching TRBD2. Germline trimming cut 4 bases from V and 4 bases from J; bases unmatched to any gene: 7. Germline V gene sequence: CDR1 SGHNT, CDR2 YYREEE (reference sequence). The CDR3 loop spans 15 amino acids. The chain's CDR3 is CASSPQRGTTGELFF. In DNA, the CDR3 is TGTGCCAGCAGCCCTCAGCGGGGCACCACCGGGGAGCTGTTTTTT.

This clonotype turned up a few times. The rearrangement links TRBV2 to TRBJ2-1, with D unresolved. Germline-derived CDR1 and CDR2 are SNHLY and FYNNEI. The V gene lost 2 bases and the J gene lost 4 bases, with 9 bases spanning the gap. There are 14 residues in the CDR3. DNA of the CDR3: TGTGCCAGCAGTGAACAGAGGATTTACAATGAGCAGTTCTTC. It codes for CASSEQRIYNEQFF. The complete variable domain, with remaining parts taken from reference TRBV2 and TRBJ2-1, reads EPEVTQTPSHQVTQMGQEVILRCVPISNHLYFYWYRQILGQKVEFLVSFYNNEISEKSEIFDDQFSVERPDGSNFTLKIRSTKLEDSAMYFCASSEQRIYNEQFFGPGTRLTVL.

J is TRBJ1-5 and V is TRBV19; D is undetermined. The CDR3 runs 10 residues. Germline loops: CDR1 LNHDA, CDR2 SQIVND (reference sequence). The CDR3: CGGSNQPQHF. The DNA for the CDR3 is TGTGGTGGTAGCAATCAGCCCCAGCATTTT.

This clonotype was seen a handful of times. This chain links TRBV3-1 with TRBJ2-1; the D is unclear. The CDR3 contains 14 residues. The germline CDR1 and CDR2 sequences are LGHDT and YNNKEL (reference sequence). Trimming removed 1 base from V and 13 bases from J, with 17 bases in between. In DNA form, the CDR3 reads TGTGCCAGCAGCCAAGGTTCCCTTTTGGCTAATCAGTTCTTC. Translated, it gives CASSQGSLLANQFF.

This clonotype was detected a few times. This chain uses TRBV5-1 with TRBJ2-5, with 9 bases identical to TRBD1. The ends lost 3 bases at V and 5 bases at J; junction bases unmatched: 8. From germline, CDR1 is SGHRS and CDR2 YFSETQ. The CDR3 sequence is 15 residues long. The CDR3 DNA reads as TGCGCCAGCAGCTCCCGGGACAGGGTTGTTGAGACCCAGTACTTC. Residues: CASSSRDRVVETQYF.